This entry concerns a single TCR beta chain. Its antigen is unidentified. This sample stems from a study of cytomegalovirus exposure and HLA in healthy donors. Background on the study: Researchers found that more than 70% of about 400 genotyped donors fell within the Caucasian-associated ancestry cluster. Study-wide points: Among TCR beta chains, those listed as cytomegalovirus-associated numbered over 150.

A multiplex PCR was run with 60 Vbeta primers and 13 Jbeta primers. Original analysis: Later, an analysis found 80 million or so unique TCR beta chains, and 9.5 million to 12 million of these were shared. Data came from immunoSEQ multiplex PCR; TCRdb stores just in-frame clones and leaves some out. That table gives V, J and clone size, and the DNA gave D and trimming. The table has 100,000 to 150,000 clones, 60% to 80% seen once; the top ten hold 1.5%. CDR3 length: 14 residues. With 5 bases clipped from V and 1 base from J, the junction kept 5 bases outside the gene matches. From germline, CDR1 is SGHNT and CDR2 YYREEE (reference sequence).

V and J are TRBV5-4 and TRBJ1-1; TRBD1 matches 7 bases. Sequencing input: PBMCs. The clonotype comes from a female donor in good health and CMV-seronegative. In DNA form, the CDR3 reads TGTGCCAGCAGGGCCGGGACAGAGAACACTGAAGCTTTCTTT. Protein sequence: CASRAGTENTEAFF.